A single sample is the source of the 15 T cell receptor beta chains below, sequenced in a study of beta chain features in type 1 diabetes. Their antigens remain unidentified. Study-level points and caveats: When Type 1 diabetes patients were examined, their TCRB CDR3s proved moderately but significantly shorter in all four CD4+ subsets.

TCRB transcripts that were expressed got sequenced, as all of the isolated RNA had been reverse transcribed. TCRdb's table, derived via immunoSEQ multiplex PCR, lists solely in-frame clones and lacks some. The sample has around 690,000 clones, roughly 12% seen once; the top ten hold around 0.12%. The sequenced sample consisted of naive CD4+ T cells from blood. The source of these receptors is a man aged 30-40 years with type 1 diabetes.

The rearrangement links TRBV19 to TRBJ1-5, with a tentative D call TRBD1 (6 bases). Trimming cost V 5 bases and J 6 bases, with 14 bases left between them. The CDR3 is 14 residues long. The germline V gene encodes CDR1 LNHDA and CDR2 SQIVND (reference sequence). This CDR3 reads CASSSGGGGQPQHF. The CDR3 DNA reads as TGTGCCAGTAGTTCCGGGGGGGGCGGTCAGCCCCAGCATTTT.

This clone was counted between two and nine times. J is TRBJ1-1 and V is TRBV2, with D unclear. Trimming cost V 4 bases and J 1 base, with 7 bases left between them. Germline V gene lookup returns CDR1 SNHLY and CDR2 FYNNEI. CDR3 length equals 13 residues. DNA for the CDR3: TGTGCCAGCAGTGTCCGGACGAACACTGAAGCTTTCTTT. Its translation: CASSVRTNTEAFF.

This clone was recorded a few times. The V call is TRBV7-2, the J call TRBJ2-3; D could derive from TRBD1 or TRBD2 (5 bases each). V dropped 6 bases and J dropped 0 bases, with 16 bases sitting between them. The CDR3 contains 16 residues. Germline CDR1 reads SGHTA; CDR2 reads FQGNSA. DNA of the CDR3: TGTGCCAGCAGTCCCGGGACGGACTCTAGCACAGATACGCAGTATTTT. It encodes CASSPGTDSSTDTQYF.

This clone occurred a few times. V and J are TRBV27 and TRBJ1-2; D possibly corresponds to TRBD1 (5 bases). Germline values: CDR1 MNHEY, CDR2 SMNVEV (reference sequence). The V end was cut by 4 bases, the J end by 6 bases, with 15 bases between. The CDR3 has 14 residues. This CDR3 is CASSYAGRLDGYTF. CDR3 bases: TGTGCCAGCAGTTATGCGGGGCGCTTGGATGGCTACACCTTC.

This clone occurred a few times. CDR3 DNA: TGTGCCAGCAGCCCGCTTGGGGGACCGCTTTTGGATGGCTACACCTTC. Residues: CASSPLGGPLLDGYTF. The chain joins TRBV5-6 to TRBJ1-2, with D maybe TRBD1 (5 bases). The CDR3 runs to 16 residues. The V gene lost 4 bases and the J gene lost 6 bases, with 22 bases spanning the gap. Germline CDR1 reads SGHDT; CDR2 reads YYEEEE.

Only a few counts were recorded for this clone. The sample contains more than one DNA sequence encoding this CDR3. The V gene is TRBV9, the J gene TRBJ1-1; no reliable D call. V was pared by 3 bases and J by 0 bases, with 6 bases between. CDR1 SGDLS and CDR2 YYNGEE come from the germline V gene. This CDR3 is 13 amino acids long. CDR3 DNA sequence: TGTGCCAGCAGCGCCTTGATGAACACTGAAGCTTTCTTT. This encodes CASSALMNTEAFF.

This clone was detected a few times. The CDR3 sequence is CASSLGRGSYNEQFF. CDR3 DNA sequence: TGTGCCAGCAGCTTAGGCAGGGGATCCTACAATGAGCAGTTCTTC. This chain uses TRBV11-2 with TRBJ2-1; D is perhaps TRBD1 (6 bases). V lost 1 base, J lost 1 base, and 8 bases lay in between. CDR1 is SGHAT, CDR2 FQNNGV, per germline. CDR3 length: 15 residues.

The rearrangement uses TRBV19 and TRBJ2-1; D not resolved. The CDR3 runs to 13 residues. CDR1 is LNHDA and CDR2 is SQIVND in the germline V gene (reference sequence). Trimming stripped 5 bases from V and 10 bases from J, with 15 bases between. CDR3 region: CASSLNGVEEQFF. For the CDR3, the DNA is TGTGCCAGTAGTCTCAATGGGGTGGAGGAGCAGTTCTTC. The variable domain in full, completed from reference TRBV19 and TRBJ2-1, reads DGGITQSPKYLFRKEGQNVTLSCEQNLNHDAMYWYRQDPGQGLRLIYYSQIVNDFQKGDIAEGYSVSREKKESFPLTVTSAQKNPTAFYLCASSLNGVEEQFFGPGTRLTVL.

This chain links TRBV4-3 with TRBJ2-1; D may match TRBD1 or TRBD2 (6 bases each). This CDR3 spans 15 amino acids. The V end lost 5 bases, the J end lost 1 base, and 12 bases lay between the germline ends. Germline V gene sequence: CDR1 LGHNA, CDR2 YSLEER. For the CDR3, the DNA is TGCGCCAGCAGCATACAGGGAGGATCCTACAATGAGCAGTTCTTC. It is translated as CASSIQGGSYNEQFF.

This clone has just a few counts. The chain couples TRBV11-2 to TRBJ1-2; D may be TRBD1 (6 bases). Trimming removed 3 bases from V and 8 bases from J, with 16 bases in between. CDR3 size: 14 residues. From germline, CDR1 is SGHAT and CDR2 FQNNGV. The CDR3 nucleotides read TGTGCCAGCAGCTTGGCCCCAGGGGTGGAAGGCTACACCTTC. Encoded protein: CASSLAPGVEGYTF.

This clone was detected only a few times. The chain links TRBV7-2 to TRBJ2-1; weak D call: TRBD2 (5 bases). Per germline, CDR1 SGHTA and CDR2 FQGNSA. The CDR3 loop spans 14 amino acids. Between the trimmed V and J ends, which lost 2 bases and 11 bases, there was a span of 16 bases. CDR3 in DNA: TGTGCCAGCAGCTTACTTTCTGGGGAGAAGCAGCAGTTCTTC. Translating gives CASSLLSGEKQQFF.

There are a few counts of this clone. This rearrangement joins TRBV21-1 to TRBJ2-3. TRBV21-1 is listed as a pseudogene. The CDR3 spans 15 residues. CDR3 DNA sequence: TGTGCCAGCAGCAATAAGGTCGGTGGCACAGATACGCAGTATTTT. Amino acids: CASSNKVGGTDTQYF.

The sample holds a few counts of this clone. The chain couples TRBV30 to TRBJ1-5, with D possibly TRBD1 on 5 matching bases. The CDR3 spans 13 residues. Germline V gene data show CDR1 as GTSNPN and CDR2 as SVGIG (reference sequence). Deletions cut 0 bases from V and 6 bases from J, with 9 bases between. In DNA, the CDR3 is TGTGCCTGGAGTGTCCGGGACGGTCAGCCCCAGCATTTT. Amino acid sequence: CAWSVRDGQPQHF.

The sample holds a few counts of this clone. The chain recombines TRBV10-2 with TRBJ1-1; D perhaps matches TRBD1 (5 bases). Germline CDR1 and CDR2: WSHSY and SAAADI. This CDR3 is 15 amino acids long. Trimming pared 5 bases from V and 4 bases from J, leaving 17 bases between. The CDR3 bases are TGCGCCAGCAGTATTACCTCCCTGGGGGGCACTGAAGCTTTCTTT. Translated: CASSITSLGGTEAFF.

This sequence joins TRBV6-6 and TRBJ2-7; 10 bases line up with TRBD2. CDR1 is MNHNY and CDR2 is SVGAGI in the germline V gene (reference sequence). There are 15 residues in the CDR3. V lost 6 bases to trimming and J lost 3 bases; unmatched junction nucleotides: 8. The CDR3 loop is CASRSGTSVFYEQYF. The CDR3, as DNA: TGTGCCAGCAGGTCCGGGACTAGCGTATTCTACGAGCAGTACTTC.